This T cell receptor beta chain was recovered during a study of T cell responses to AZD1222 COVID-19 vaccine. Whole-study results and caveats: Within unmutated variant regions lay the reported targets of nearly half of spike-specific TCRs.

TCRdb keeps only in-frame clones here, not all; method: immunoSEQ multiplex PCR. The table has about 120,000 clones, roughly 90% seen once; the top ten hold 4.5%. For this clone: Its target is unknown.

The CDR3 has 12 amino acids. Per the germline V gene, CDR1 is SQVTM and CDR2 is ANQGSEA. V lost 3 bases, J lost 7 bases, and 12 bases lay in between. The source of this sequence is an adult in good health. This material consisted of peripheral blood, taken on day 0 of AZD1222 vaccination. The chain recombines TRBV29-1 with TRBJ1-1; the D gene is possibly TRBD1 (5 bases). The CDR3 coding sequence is TGCAGCGTTGAGGGGGTTAAGCTTGAAGCTTTCTTT. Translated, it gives CSVEGVKLEAFF.